The entry below gives a single TCR beta chain sequence along with its context. Its antigen is not known. This sample was taken from a study of long-term antiretroviral therapy in people with HIV. Study summary: A decade or so separates the oldest specimens from the later 2015 immediate-ART recommendation.

Study-wide results and caveats: ART adherence was not documented, and neither viral resistance nor therapy changes had any data.

This CDR3 is built from 12 residues. Germline lookup yields CDR1 SQVTM and CDR2 ANQGSEA. Runs used v3.0 of the immunoSEQ assay and were done at survey level. The method was immunoSEQ multiplex PCR; TCRdb's version includes in-frame clones alone and lacks a portion of them. The sample yields around 18,000 clones, around 89% seen once. V gene TRBV29-1 combines with J gene TRBJ2-1, with D tentatively TRBD2 (5 bases). The sequencing used unsorted PBMCs, collected 4.2 years after starting antiretroviral therapy. The TCR was taken from a man aged 45 to 65 with HIV. CDR3 loop: CSASAGYGEQFF. The CDR3 coding sequence is TGCAGTGCATCCGCGGGTTACGGTGAGCAGTTCTTC.